This TCR beta chain was captured by sequencing in a study of blood T cell repertoires in COVID-19. TCRdb keeps only in-frame clones here, not all; method: immunoSEQ multiplex PCR. Of around 170,000 clones listed, just over 85% are singletons. Germline-derived CDR1 and CDR2 are LGHDT and YNNKEL (reference sequence). The CDR3 has 18 amino acids. V shed 4 bases and J 4 bases; nucleotides not matched to a gene: 13. This clone has only a few counts. This chain links TRBV3-1 (or the pseudogene TRBV3-2) with TRBJ2-3; 11 nucleotides match TRBD2. Sequencing was performed on peripheral blood. This clonotype originated in a man in his fifties or sixties with active or convalescent COVID-19. The CDR3 sequence is CASSPASGGTPLADTQYF. The CDR3 nucleotides are TGTGCCAGCAGCCCCGCTAGCGGGGGGACACCCCTCGCAGATACGCAGTATTTT.